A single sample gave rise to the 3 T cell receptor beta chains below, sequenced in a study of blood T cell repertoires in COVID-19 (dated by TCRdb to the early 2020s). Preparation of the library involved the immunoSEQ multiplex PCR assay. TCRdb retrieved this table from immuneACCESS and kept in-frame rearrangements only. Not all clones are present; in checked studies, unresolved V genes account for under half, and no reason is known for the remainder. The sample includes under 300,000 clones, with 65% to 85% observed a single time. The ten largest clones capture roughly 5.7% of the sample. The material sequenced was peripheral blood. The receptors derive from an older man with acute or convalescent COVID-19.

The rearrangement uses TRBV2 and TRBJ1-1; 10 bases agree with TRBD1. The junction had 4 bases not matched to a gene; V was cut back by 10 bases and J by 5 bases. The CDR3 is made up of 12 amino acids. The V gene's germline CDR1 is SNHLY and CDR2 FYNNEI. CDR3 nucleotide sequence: TGTGCCATTGGACAGGGGGGGACTGAAGCTTTCTTT. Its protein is CAIGQGGTEAFF.

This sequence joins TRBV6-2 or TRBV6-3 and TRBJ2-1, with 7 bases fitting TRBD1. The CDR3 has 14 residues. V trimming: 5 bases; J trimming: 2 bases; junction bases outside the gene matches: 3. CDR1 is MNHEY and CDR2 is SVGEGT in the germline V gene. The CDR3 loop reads CASSAQGAYNEQFF. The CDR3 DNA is TGTGCCAGCAGTGCTCAGGGGGCCTACAATGAGCAGTTCTTC.

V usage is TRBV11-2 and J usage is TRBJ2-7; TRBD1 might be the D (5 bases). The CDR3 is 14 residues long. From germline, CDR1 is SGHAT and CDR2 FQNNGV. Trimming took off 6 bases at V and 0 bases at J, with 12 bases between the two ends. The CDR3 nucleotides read TGTGCCAGCAGAGCACAGGTAGTCTCCTACGAGCAGTACTTC. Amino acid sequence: CASRAQVVSYEQYF.